These T cell receptor beta chains were read from a single sample in a study of blood T cell repertoires in COVID-19. The repertoire was sequenced with immunoSEQ multiplex PCR; TCRdb's copy has only in-frame clones and lacks some. The data contain some 220,000 clones, approximately 92% of them singletons. The sample comprised PBMCs or T cells enriched from blood (not recorded which). The receptor set was obtained from a woman aged 18-35 years in a cohort exposed to, infected with or recovered from COVID-19 (not recorded which). CDR3s include the opening cysteine and the closing phenylalanine or tryptophan. D genes are given only for firm matches. Clone size is stated in some rows and not others, as once, few, many or a class when expanded.

CDR3nt	CDR3aa	abundance	d_gene	j_gene	v_gene
TGTGCCAGCAGCAAGACTAGCGGGAGGGCCGGTGCCGGGGAGCTGTTTTTT	CASSKTSGRAGAGELFF	once	TRBD2	TRBJ2-2	TRBV7-9
TGTGCCAGCAGCCCACTAGCGGGAGGCTACGAGCAGTACTTC	CASSPLAGGYEQYF	-	TRBD2	TRBJ2-7	TRBV14
TGTGCCAGCAGCGTCGATTGGACAGGGAGAAGTGGAGCTTTCTTT	CASSVDWTGRSGAFF	-	TRBD1	TRBJ1-1	TRBV9
TGTGCCACCTTCAGAGCGGGGAACACTGAAGCTTTCTTT	CATFRAGNTEAFF	-	-	TRBJ1-1	TRBV10-3
TGTGCCAGCAGTCGTGTCACTAATGAAAAACTGTTTTTT	CASSRVTNEKLFF	-	-	TRBJ1-4	TRBV12-3/TRBV12-4
TGTGCCACCTCGGCACAGATCAATCAGCCCCAGCATTTT	CATSAQINQPQHF	-	-	TRBJ1-5	TRBV24-1
TGTGCCAGTAGTATAGACAACAGCTACACAGATACGCAGTATTTT	CASSIDNSYTDTQYF	few	-	TRBJ2-3	TRBV19
TGCGCCAGCAGCTCGGGACAATCGGGTGAGGATGAGCAGTTCTTC	CASSSGQSGEDEQFF	-	-	TRBJ2-1	TRBV5-1
TGCGCCAGCAGGCTGGGACGACCCTTGCGGGACAGAAACACAGATACGCAGTATTTT	CASRLGRPLRDRNTDTQYF	-	-	TRBJ2-3	TRBV4-1
TGTGCCAGTGGGTTGGGCGGGGCTGAAGCTTTCTTT	CASGLGGAEAFF	once	-	TRBJ1-1	TRBV19